These 13 T cell receptor beta chains came from one sample sequenced in a study of T cells in Graves' hyperthyroidism and ophthalmopathy. Amplified TCR beta CDR3 regions derived from RNA transcripts. The HTBI primer set served for first-round RT-PCR of the TCR CDR3. TCRdb independently ran MiXCR on the multiplex PCR reads; one entry per CDR3 protein. The data contain over 200,000 distinct CDR3 sequences, about 17% of them singletons. Sequenced sample: blood. The source of these receptors is a man between 40 and 49 years old with Graves' hyperthyroidism.

There are many counts of this clonotype. The rearrangement uses TRBV7-3 and TRBJ2-5; unclear D gene. Trimming left V 0 bases short and J 4 bases short, with 6 bases between. The CDR3 has 13 residues. Looked up from germline, CDR1 is SGHTA and CDR2 is FQGTGA. The CDR3 region is CASSLTSAETQYF. CDR3 bases: TGTGCCAGCAGCTTAACGTCCGCAGAGACCCAGTACTTC.

This clonotype was observed at least ten times. This rearrangement joins TRBV5-1 to TRBJ2-3; 7 bases are a match to TRBD1. Trimming at V came to 7 bases and at J to 2 bases, leaving 7 bases not matched to a gene. The CDR3 has 14 amino acids. Germline assignment: CDR1 SGHRS and CDR2 YFSETQ. CDR3 loop: CASRPGQHTDTQYF. In DNA form, the CDR3 reads TGCGCCAGCCGACCGGGACAGCACACAGATACGCAGTATTTT.

This clonotype came up many times. V is TRBV5-8 and J is TRBJ1-1; tentatively, D is TRBD1 (5 bases). There are 14 residues in the CDR3. The germline V and J ends were trimmed by 1 base and 5 bases, with 12 bases remaining between them. Germline CDR1 is SGHTS and CDR2 is YDEGEE. CDR3 residues: CASSLMGGGTEAFF. The CDR3 DNA follows: TGTGCCAGCAGCTTGATGGGGGGTGGGACTGAAGCTTTCTTT.

This clonotype was seen ten or more times. The J gene is TRBJ2-1, the V gene TRBV3-1, with D uncertain. Trimming removed 4 bases from V and 9 bases from J, with 13 bases in between. The CDR3 contains 13 residues. Germline V gives CDR1 LGHDT, CDR2 YNNKEL (reference sequence). Written as DNA, the CDR3 is TGTGCCAGCAGCCCCAGGTTAGCAGGTGAGCAGTTCTTC. Its protein is CASSPRLAGEQFF.

This clonotype was seen many times. The chain links TRBV7-2 to TRBJ1-3; unclear D gene. The CDR3 length is 13 residues. Trimming took 5 bases from V and 2 from J, leaving 7 bases between them. Germline CDR1 and CDR2: SGHTA and FQGNSA. CDR3 DNA: TGTGCCAGCAGCGCGGAGGCTGGAAACACCATATATTTT. Protein sequence: CASSAEAGNTIYF.

There are many counts of this clonotype. V is TRBV20-1 and J is TRBJ2-7, with 7 bases that match TRBD1. The CDR3 has 13 residues. Germline assignment: CDR1 DFQATT and CDR2 SNEGSKA (reference sequence). J gave up 3 bases and V 5 bases, and 7 bases lay outside the gene matches. CDR3 sequence (DNA): TGCAGTGCTCCGACAGGGAAAAACTACGAGCAGTACTTC. Translating it yields CSAPTGKNYEQYF.

This clonotype showed up many times. The J gene is TRBJ1-4, the V gene TRBV6-2 or TRBV6-3, with unresolved D. V was shortened by 2 bases and J by 7 bases, with 11 bases between the two germline ends. Germline lookup yields CDR1 MNHEY and CDR2 SVGEGT. The CDR3 has 14 amino acids. CDR3: CASSYPGLGEKLFF. The CDR3 DNA is TGTGCCAGCAGTTACCCCGGACTCGGTGAAAAACTGTTTTTT.

This clonotype was seen many times. The chain links TRBV18 to TRBJ2-7; TRBD2 might be the D (5 bases). V lost 3 bases to trimming and J lost 7 bases, with 10 bases between them. The CDR3 extends over 12 amino acids. Germline V gene lookup returns CDR1 KGHSH and CDR2 LQKENI. Here the CDR3 DNA reads TGTGCCAGCTCACCCGGGGTGGATGAGCAGTACTTC. This gives the protein CASSPGVDEQYF.

Many counts were recorded for this clonotype. The V and J genes are TRBV15 and TRBJ2-3; D remains ambiguous. V was trimmed by 3 bases and J by 3 bases, leaving 13 bases between them. In germline, CDR1 is LNHNV, CDR2 YYDKDF (reference sequence). This CDR3 has 15 amino acids. CDR3 loop: CATSRETRTTDTQYF. The CDR3 nucleotides read TGTGCCACCAGCAGGGAGACTCGTACGACAGATACGCAGTATTTT.

The chain combines TRBV11-2 with TRBJ1-6, with TRBD1 as a possible D gene (6 bases). Germline values: CDR1 SGHAT, CDR2 FQNNGV. V was shortened by 3 bases and J by 10 bases, with 13 bases between the two germline ends. The CDR3 runs to 14 residues. The CDR3 loop is CASSLGAGESPLHF. DNA for the CDR3: TGTGCCAGCAGCTTGGGGGCGGGGGAATCACCCCTCCACTTT.

V usage is TRBV5-1 and J usage is TRBJ1-3; D is uncertain. V dropped 0 bases and J dropped 5 bases, with 12 bases sitting between them. The CDR3 is 15 residues long. Germline-derived CDR1 and CDR2 are SGHRS and YFSETQ. Written as DNA, the CDR3 is TGCGCCAGCAGCTTGGCCGGGATTACCCGAAACACCATATATTTT. Translating gives CASSLAGITRNTIYF.

This clonotype was seen at least ten times. The rearrangement links TRBV5-1 to TRBJ2-1; TRBD1 matches 9 bases. Germline CDR1 reads SGHRS; CDR2 reads YFSETQ. V lost 4 bases, J lost 2 bases, and 4 bases stayed unmatched. The CDR3 covers 15 residues. The CDR3 reads CASSVGTGTYNEQFF. The CDR3 coding sequence is TGCGCCAGCAGCGTCGGGACAGGGACCTACAATGAGCAGTTCTTC.

In its sample, this clonotype was seen many times. V and J are TRBV28 and TRBJ2-5; 9 nucleotides match TRBD1. V lost 8 bases to trimming and J lost 5 bases; unmatched junction nucleotides: 9. The CDR3 is 14 amino acids. Germline V gene data show CDR1 as MDHEN and CDR2 as SYDVKM. The CDR3 nucleotides are TGTGCCAGCGAGGCCGGGACAGGGTTGGAGACCCAGTACTTC. This sequence encodes CASEAGTGLETQYF.